This T cell receptor (beta chain) was found in a study of cytomegalovirus exposure and HLA in healthy donors. Measured with immunoSEQ multiplex PCR; TCRdb has only the in-frame clones, and not every one. In the table there are some 84,000 clones, roughly 88% of which are singletons. The specimen was PBMCs. The receptor comes from a man aged 30 to 45 in good health and CMV-seronegative.

CDR3 DNA: TGTGCCAGCACCCCACTTGTCTCTGGAAACACCATATATTTT. It is translated as CASTPLVSGNTIYF. J is TRBJ1-3 and V is TRBV9; D gene unclear. V lost 6 bases, J lost 0 bases, and 10 bases lay in between. The CDR3 contains 14 residues. Germline V gene lookup returns CDR1 SGDLS and CDR2 YYNGEE. Looking up the rest from reference TRBV9 and TRBJ1-3 gives the full variable domain: DSGVTQTPKHLITATGQRVTLRCSPRSGDLSVYWYQQSLDQGLQFLIQYYNGEERAKGNILERFSAQQFPDLHSELNLSSLELGDSALYFCASTPLVSGNTIYFGEGSWLTVV.